This passage covers 9 T cell receptor beta chains from one sample sequenced in a study of cytomegalovirus exposure and HLA in healthy donors. Use of 60 Vbeta and 13 Jbeta primers characterized the PCR. Sequencing used immunoSEQ multiplex PCR; TCRdb keeps in-frame clones, though not all of them. The sample has 150,000 to 160,000 clones, around 82% seen once. Sequencing was carried out using PBMCs. The receptor set was obtained from a woman aged 50 to 60 in good health and CMV-seropositive.

The chain carries TRBV30 and TRBJ2-5; TRBD1 matches at 7 bases. V trimming: 3 bases; J trimming: 4 bases; junction bases outside the gene matches: 17. From germline, CDR1 is GTSNPN and CDR2 SVGIG (reference sequence). There are 17 residues in the CDR3. The DNA of the CDR3 is TGTGCCTGGAGGCCCCGACCGACTGACAGGGATGGAGAGACCCAGTACTTC. Amino acid sequence: CAWRPRPTDRDGETQYF.

The chain carries TRBV5-1 and TRBJ1-2, with a tentative D call TRBD1 (6 bases). This CDR3 contains 14 residues. Germline CDR1 SGHRS, CDR2 YFSETQ. The V gene lost 4 bases and the J gene lost 1 base, with 11 bases spanning the gap. The chain's CDR3 is CASSRGDNNYGYTF. For the CDR3, the DNA is TGCGCCAGCAGCCGGGGGGACAATAACTATGGCTACACCTTC.

This clone was recorded once. The V and J genes are TRBV20-1 and TRBJ1-1, with 9 nucleotides matching TRBD1. Germline V gives CDR1 DFQATT, CDR2 SNEGSKA (reference sequence). The CDR3 consists of 11 residues. DNA of the CDR3: TGCAGGGCGGACAGGGGCACTGAAGCTTTCTTT. Translation: CRADRGTEAFF.

The chain carries TRBV5-1 and TRBJ2-1; 10 positions agree with TRBD2. V lost 2 bases, J lost 7 bases, and 9 bases stayed unmatched. CDR3 size: 16 residues. Germline V CDR1 and CDR2: SGHRS, YFSETQ. CDR3 bases: TGCGCCAGCAGCTTCGGAGCGGGGGGGTCAAAAAATGAGCAGTTCTTC. It encodes CASSFGAGGSKNEQFF. The full variable domain, its missing parts supplied by reference TRBV5-1 and TRBJ2-1, is KAGVTQTPRYLIKTRGQQVTLSCSPISGHRSVSWYQQTPGQGLQFLFEYFSETQRNKGNFPGRFSGRQFSNSRSEMNVSTLELGDSALYLCASSFGAGGSKNEQFFGPGTRLTVL.

J is TRBJ1-4 and V is TRBV6-1; no firm D call. Trimming cost V 7 bases and J 0 bases, with 9 bases left between them. Germline values: CDR1 MNHNS, CDR2 SASEGT. This CDR3 is 14 amino acids long. CDR3 loop: CASTSGTTNEKLFF. The CDR3 DNA reads as TGTGCCAGCACTAGCGGGACAACTAATGAAAAACTGTTTTTT.

The V gene is TRBV6-1, the J gene TRBJ2-7; 8 nucleotides line up with TRBD2. Germline assignment: CDR1 MNHNS and CDR2 SASEGT. V trimming: 2 bases; J trimming: 3 bases; junction bases outside the gene matches: 12. This CDR3 region has 17 residues. CDR3 coding DNA: TGTGCCAGCAGTGAATTTAGTGGGCGGGGGGCTCACTACGAGCAGTACTTC. Its translation: CASSEFSGRGAHYEQYF.

The V gene is TRBV29-1, the J gene TRBJ2-7; a weak D match, TRBD2 (6 bases). CDR3 length: 13 residues. Germline V CDR1 and CDR2: SQVTM, ANQGSEA. V gave up 4 bases and J gave up 3 bases, with 13 bases separating them. The CDR3 loop reads CSVVGGALYEQYF. CDR3 sequence (DNA): TGCAGCGTTGTGGGGGGAGCCCTCTACGAGCAGTACTTC.

The chain joins TRBV19 to TRBJ2-2, with a tentative D call TRBD2 (6 bases). The CDR3 length is 15 residues. The V gene's germline CDR1 is LNHDA and CDR2 SQIVND (reference sequence). Trimming removed 4 bases from V and 5 bases from J, with 14 bases in between. The CDR3 DNA follows: TGTGCCAGTAGTACGGGGATAGCGGCGACCGGGGAGCTGTTTTTT. Translated, it gives CASSTGIAATGELFF.

This chain connects TRBV6-1 to TRBJ2-6, with a possible D match to TRBD1 (6 bases). Trimming pared 6 bases from V and 4 bases from J, leaving 13 bases between. The CDR3 has 15 amino acids. Germline V CDR1 and CDR2: MNHNS, SASEGT. The CDR3 DNA reads as TGTGCCAGCAGGTCCGCAGGGGCCGGGGCCAACGTCCTGACTTTC. Residues: CASRSAGAGANVLTF.